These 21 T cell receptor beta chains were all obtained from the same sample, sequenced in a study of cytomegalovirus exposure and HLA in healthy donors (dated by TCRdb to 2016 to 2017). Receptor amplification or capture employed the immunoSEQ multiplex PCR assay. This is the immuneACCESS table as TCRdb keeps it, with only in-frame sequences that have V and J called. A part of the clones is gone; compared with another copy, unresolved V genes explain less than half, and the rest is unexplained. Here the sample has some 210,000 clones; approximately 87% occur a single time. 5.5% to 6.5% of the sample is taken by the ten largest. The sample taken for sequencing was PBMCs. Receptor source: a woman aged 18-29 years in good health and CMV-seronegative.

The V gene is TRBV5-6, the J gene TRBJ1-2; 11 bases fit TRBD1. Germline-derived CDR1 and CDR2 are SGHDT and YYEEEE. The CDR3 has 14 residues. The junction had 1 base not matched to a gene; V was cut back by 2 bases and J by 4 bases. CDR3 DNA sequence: TGTGCCAGCAGCTTAGGACAGGGGGCCTATGGCTACACCTTC. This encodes CASSLGQGAYGYTF.

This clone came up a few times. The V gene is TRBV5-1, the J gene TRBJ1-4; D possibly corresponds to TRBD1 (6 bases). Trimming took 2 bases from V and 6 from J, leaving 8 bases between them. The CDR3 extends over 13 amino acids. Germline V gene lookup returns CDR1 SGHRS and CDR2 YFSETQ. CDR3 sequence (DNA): TGCGCCAGCAGCTTAAGACAGGATGAAAAACTGTTTTTT. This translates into CASSLRQDEKLFF.

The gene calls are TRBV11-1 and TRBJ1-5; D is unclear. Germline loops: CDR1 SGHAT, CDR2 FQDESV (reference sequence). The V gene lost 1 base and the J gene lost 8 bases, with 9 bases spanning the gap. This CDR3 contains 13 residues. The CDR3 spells CASSLGLEEPQHF. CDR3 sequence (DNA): TGTGCCAGCAGCTTAGGATTGGAGGAGCCCCAGCATTTT.

The CDR3 bases are TGTGCCAGCAGCCCGGGACAGGGCTACAATGAGCAGTTCTTC. Encoded protein: CASSPGQGYNEQFF. V usage is TRBV5-6 and J usage is TRBJ2-1; 9 bases align to TRBD1. V was pared by 4 bases and J by 3 bases, with 2 bases of the junction left unmatched. In germline, CDR1 is SGHDT, CDR2 YYEEEE. This CDR3 is built from 14 residues.

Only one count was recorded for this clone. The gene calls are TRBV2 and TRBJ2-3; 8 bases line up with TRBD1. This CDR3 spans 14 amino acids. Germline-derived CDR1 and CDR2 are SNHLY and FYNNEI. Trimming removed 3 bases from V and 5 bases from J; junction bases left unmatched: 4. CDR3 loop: CASSETGAGDTQYF. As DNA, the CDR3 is TGTGCCAGCAGTGAGACAGGGGCGGGAGATACGCAGTATTTT.

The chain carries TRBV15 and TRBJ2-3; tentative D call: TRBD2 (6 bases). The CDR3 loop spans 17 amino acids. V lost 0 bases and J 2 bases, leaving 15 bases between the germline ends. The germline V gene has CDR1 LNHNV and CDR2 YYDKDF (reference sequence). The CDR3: CATSRDPGTSYTDTQYF. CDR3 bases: TGTGCCACCAGCAGAGATCCCGGGACTTCTTACACAGATACGCAGTATTTT.

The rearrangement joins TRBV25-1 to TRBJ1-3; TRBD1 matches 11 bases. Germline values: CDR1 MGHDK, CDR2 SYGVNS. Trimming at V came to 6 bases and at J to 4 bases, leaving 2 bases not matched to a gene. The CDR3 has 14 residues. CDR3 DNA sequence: TGTGCCAGCAGAGGGACAGGGGGGGGAAACACCATATATTTT. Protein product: CASRGTGGGNTIYF.

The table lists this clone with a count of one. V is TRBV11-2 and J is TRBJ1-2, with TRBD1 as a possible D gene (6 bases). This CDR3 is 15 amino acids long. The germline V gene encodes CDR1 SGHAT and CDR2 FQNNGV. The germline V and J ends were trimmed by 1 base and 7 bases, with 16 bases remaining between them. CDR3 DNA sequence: TGTGCCAGCAGCTTAGCGGCCGGGGACATTTCTGGCTACACCTTC. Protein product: CASSLAAGDISGYTF.

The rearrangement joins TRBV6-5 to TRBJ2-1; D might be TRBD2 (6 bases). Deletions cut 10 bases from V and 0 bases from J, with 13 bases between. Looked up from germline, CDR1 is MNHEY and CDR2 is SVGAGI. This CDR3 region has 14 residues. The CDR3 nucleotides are TGTGCCACCAGGGAGGCAAGCTCCTACAATGAGCAGTTCTTC. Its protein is CATREASSYNEQFF.

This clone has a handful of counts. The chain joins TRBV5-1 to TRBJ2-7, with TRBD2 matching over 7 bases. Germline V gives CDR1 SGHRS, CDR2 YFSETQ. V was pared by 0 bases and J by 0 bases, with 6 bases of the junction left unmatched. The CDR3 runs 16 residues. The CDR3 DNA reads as TGCGCCAGCAGCTTGGCTAGCGGAGGGAGCTCCTACGAGCAGTACTTC. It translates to CASSLASGGSSYEQYF.

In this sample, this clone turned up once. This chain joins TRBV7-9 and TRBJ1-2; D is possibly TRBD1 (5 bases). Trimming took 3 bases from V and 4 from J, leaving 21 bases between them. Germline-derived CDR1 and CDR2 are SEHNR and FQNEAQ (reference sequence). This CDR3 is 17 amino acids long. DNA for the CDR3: TGTGCCAGCAGCTTTTATCACGGCGGGGGAGAGGGCTATGGCTACACCTTC. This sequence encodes CASSFYHGGGEGYGYTF.

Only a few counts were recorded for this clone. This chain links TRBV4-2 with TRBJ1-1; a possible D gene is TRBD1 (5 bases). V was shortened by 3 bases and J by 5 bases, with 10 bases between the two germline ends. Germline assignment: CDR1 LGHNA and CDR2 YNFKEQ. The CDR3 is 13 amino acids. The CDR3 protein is CASSQTRETEAFF. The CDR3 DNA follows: TGTGCCAGCAGCCAGACCAGGGAAACTGAAGCTTTCTTT.

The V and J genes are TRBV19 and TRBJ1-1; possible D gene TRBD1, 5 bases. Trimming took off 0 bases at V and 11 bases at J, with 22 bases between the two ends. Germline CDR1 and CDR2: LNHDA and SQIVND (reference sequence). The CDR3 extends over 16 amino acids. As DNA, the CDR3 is TGTGCCAGTAGTATAGATCCGCAGGGTAAAGACCTGGGGGCTTTCTTT. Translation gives CASSIDPQGKDLGAFF.

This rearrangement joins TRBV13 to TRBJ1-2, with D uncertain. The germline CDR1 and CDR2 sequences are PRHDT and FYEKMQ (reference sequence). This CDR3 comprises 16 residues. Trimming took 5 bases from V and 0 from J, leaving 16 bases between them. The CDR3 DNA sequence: TGTGCCAGCAGCGACCGGGGAACTGAAGCTAACTATGGCTACACCTTC. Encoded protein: CASSDRGTEANYGYTF. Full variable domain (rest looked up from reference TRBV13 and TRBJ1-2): AAGVIQSPRHLIKEKRETATLKCYPIPRHDTVYWYQQGPGQDPQFLISFYEKMQSDKGSIPDRFSAQQFSDYHSELNMSSLELGDSALYFCASSDRGTEANYGYTFGSGTRLTVV.

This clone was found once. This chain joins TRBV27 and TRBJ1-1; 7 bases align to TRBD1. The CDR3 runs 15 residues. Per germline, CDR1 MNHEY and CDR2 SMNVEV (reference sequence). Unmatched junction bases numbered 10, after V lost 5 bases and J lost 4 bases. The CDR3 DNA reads TGTGCCAGCAGTCTACGACAGGGATGGGGCACTGAAGCTTTCTTT. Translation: CASSLRQGWGTEAFF.

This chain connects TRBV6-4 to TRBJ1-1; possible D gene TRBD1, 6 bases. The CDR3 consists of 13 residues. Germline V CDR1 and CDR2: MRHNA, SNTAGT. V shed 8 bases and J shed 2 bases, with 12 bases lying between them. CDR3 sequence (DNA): TGTGCCAGCGGAAGGGGGGTTAACACTGAAGCTTTCTTT. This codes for CASGRGVNTEAFF.

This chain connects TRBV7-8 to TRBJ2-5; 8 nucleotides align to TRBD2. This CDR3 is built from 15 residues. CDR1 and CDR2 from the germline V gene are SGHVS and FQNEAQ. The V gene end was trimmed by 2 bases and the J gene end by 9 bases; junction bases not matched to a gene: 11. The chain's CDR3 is CASSLIVREERAQYF. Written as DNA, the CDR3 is TGTGCCAGCAGCTTAATCGTGCGGGAGGAGAGGGCCCAGTACTTC. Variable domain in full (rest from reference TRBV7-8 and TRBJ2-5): GAGVSQSPRYKVAKRGQDVALRCDPISGHVSLFWYQQALGQGPEFLTYFQNEAQLDKSGLPSDRFFAERPEGSVSTLKIQRTQQEDSAVYLCASSLIVREERAQYFGPGTRLLVL.

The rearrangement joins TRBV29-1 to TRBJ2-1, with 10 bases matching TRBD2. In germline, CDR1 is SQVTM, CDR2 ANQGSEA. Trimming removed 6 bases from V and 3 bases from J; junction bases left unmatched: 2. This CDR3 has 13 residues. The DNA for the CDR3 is TGCAGCGTGGTAGCGGGGGGCTACAATGAGCAGTTCTTC. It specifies CSVVAGGYNEQFF.

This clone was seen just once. CDR3 sequence: CASSPPSGGWTGELFF. CDR3 sequence (DNA): TGTGCCAGCTCACCACCTTCGGGGGGCTGGACCGGGGAGCTGTTTTTT. The V and J genes are TRBV18 and TRBJ2-2; D may be TRBD2 (7 bases). The CDR3 runs 16 residues. The germline V gene encodes CDR1 KGHSH and CDR2 LQKENI. V was shortened by 0 bases and J by 5 bases, with 13 bases between the two germline ends.

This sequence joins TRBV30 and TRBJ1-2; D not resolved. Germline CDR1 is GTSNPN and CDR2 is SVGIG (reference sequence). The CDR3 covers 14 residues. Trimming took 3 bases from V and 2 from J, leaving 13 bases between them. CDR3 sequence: CAWRTGPRNYGYTF. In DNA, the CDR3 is TGTGCCTGGAGGACCGGTCCCCGGAACTATGGCTACACCTTC.

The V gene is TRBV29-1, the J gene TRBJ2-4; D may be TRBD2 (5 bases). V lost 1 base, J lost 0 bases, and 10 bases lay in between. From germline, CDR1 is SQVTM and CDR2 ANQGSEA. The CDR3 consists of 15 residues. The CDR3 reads CSVEGGNLAKNIQYF. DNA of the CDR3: TGCAGCGTTGAAGGAGGGAATCTAGCCAAAAACATTCAGTACTTC.